This section outlines one T cell receptor (beta chain) sequence together with its context. Clones were read by immunoSEQ multiplex PCR, and TCRdb kept only the in-frame ones, dropping some. In the table there are fewer than 400,000 clones, approximately 88% of which are singletons. This record belongs to a study of blood T cell repertoires in COVID-19. Background on the study: T cells, B-cell-depleted T cells, or PBMCs provided the cDNA or gDNA that served as material.

The germline V gene encodes CDR1 LNHNV and CDR2 YYDKDF (reference sequence). This CDR3 region has 15 residues. Trimming removed 1 base from V and 7 bases from J, with 16 bases in between. In assigning cohorts, the study relied on participant-reported clinical history. Sequencing used PBMCs or T cells enriched from blood (not recorded which). V is TRBV15 and J is TRBJ1-2; TRBD1 might be the D (5 bases). This clonotype was sampled from a man aged 25 to 45 who had recovered from COVID-19. The CDR3 is CATSRAWGDRGGYTF. DNA of the CDR3: TGTGCCACCAGCAGAGCCTGGGGGGATCGCGGTGGCTACACCTTC.